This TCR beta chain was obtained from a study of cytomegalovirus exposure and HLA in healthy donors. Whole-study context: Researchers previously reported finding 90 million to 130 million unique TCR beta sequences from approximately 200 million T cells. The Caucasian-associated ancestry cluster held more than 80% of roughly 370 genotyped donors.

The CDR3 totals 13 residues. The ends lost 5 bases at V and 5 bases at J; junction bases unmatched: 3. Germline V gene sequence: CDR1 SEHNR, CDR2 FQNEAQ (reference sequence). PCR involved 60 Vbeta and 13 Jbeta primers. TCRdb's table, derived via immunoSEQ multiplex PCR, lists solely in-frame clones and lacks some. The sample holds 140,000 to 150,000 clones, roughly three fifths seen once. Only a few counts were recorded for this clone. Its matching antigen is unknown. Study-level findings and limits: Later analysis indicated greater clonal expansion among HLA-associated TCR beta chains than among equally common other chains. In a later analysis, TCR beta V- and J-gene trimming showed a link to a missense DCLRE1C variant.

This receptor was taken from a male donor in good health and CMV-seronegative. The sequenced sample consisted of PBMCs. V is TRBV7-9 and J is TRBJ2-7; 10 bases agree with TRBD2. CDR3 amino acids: CASSPAGGNEQYF. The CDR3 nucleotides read TGTGCCAGCAGCCCAGCGGGAGGGAACGAGCAGTACTTC.